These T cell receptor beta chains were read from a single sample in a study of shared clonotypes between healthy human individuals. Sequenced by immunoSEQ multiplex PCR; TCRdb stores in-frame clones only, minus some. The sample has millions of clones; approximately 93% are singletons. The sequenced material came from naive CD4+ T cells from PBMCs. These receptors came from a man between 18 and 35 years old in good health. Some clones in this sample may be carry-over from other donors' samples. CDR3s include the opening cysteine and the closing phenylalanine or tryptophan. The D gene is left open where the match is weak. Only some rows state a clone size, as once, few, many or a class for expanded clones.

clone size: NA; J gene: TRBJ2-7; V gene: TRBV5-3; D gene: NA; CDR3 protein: CAINEVASYEQYF; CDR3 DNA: TGTGCCATAAATGAGGTGGCTAGCTACGAGCAGTACTTC
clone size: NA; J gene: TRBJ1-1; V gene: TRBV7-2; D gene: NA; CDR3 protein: CASSLVGSSGSYTEAFF; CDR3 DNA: TGTGCCAGCAGCTTAGTAGGGAGTTCAGGGAGTTACACTGAAGCTTTCTTT
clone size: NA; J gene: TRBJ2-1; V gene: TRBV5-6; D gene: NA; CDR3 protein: CASSLVDPVSNEQFF; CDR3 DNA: TGTGCCAGCAGCTTGGTGGACCCCGTCTCCAATGAGCAGTTCTTC
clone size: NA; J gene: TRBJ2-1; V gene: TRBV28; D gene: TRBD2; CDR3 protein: CASISGSGEQFF; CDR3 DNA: TGTGCCAGCATTAGCGGGAGTGGTGAGCAGTTCTTC
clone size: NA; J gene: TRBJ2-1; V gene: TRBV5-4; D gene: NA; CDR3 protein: CASSLDGTPYNEQFF; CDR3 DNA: TGTGCCAGCAGCTTGGACGGGACCCCTTACAATGAGCAGTTCTTC
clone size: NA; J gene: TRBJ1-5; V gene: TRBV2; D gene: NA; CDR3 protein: CASSDRAENQPQHF; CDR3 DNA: TGTGCCAGCAGTGATAGAGCAGAGAATCAGCCCCAGCATTTT
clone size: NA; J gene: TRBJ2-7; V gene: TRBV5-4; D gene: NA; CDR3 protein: CASSGRTAPTSYEQYF; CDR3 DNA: TGTGCCAGCAGCGGACGGACAGCCCCCACCTCCTACGAGCAGTACTTC
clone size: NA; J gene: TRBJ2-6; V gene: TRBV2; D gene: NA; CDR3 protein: CASREPGANVLTF; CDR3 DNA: TGTGCCAGCAGGGAACCTGGGGCCAACGTCCTGACTTTC
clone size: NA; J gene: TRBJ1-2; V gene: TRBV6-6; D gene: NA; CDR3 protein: CASSYSFPAYTF; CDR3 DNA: TGTGCCAGCAGTTACTCGTTTCCCGCCTACACCTTC
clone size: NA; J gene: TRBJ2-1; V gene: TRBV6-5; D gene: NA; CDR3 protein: CASSPERYNEQFF; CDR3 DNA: TGTGCCAGCAGTCCCGAAAGGTACAATGAGCAGTTCTTC
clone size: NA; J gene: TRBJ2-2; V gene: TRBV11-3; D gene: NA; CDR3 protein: CASSLGGDTGELFF; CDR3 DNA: TGTGCCAGCAGCTTAGGAGGGGATACCGGGGAGCTGTTTTTT
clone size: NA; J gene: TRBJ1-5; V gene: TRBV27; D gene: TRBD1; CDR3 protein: CASGLKQGAGSNQPQHF; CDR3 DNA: TGTGCCAGCGGCTTGAAGCAGGGGGCGGGAAGCAATCAGCCCCAGCATTTT
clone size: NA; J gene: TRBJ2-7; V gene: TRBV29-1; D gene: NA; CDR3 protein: CSVGASYEQYF; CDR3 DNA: TGCAGCGTTGGAGCAAGCTACGAGCAGTACTTC
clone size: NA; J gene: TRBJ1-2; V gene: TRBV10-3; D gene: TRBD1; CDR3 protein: CAISGDRGFGYTF; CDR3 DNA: TGTGCCATCAGTGGGGACAGGGGGTTCGGCTACACCTTC
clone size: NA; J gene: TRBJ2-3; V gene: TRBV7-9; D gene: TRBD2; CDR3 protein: CASSLGGTSSPDTQYF; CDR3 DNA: TGTGCCAGCAGCTTAGGCGGGACTAGCTCTCCAGATACGCAGTATTTT
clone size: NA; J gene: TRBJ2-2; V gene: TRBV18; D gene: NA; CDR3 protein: CASSSNSGTVAAGELFF; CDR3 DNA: TGTGCCAGCTCGTCAAATTCCGGGACGGTAGCGGCCGGGGAGCTGTTTTTT
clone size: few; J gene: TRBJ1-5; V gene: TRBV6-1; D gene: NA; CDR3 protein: CASTDIGGAYQPQHF; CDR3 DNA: TGTGCCAGCACCGACATCGGGGGCGCGTACCAGCCCCAGCATTTT
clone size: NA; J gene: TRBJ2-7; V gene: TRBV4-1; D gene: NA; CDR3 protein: CASSQERTAGGFGQYF; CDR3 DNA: TGCGCCAGCAGCCAAGAGCGGACAGCCGGAGGGTTTGGGCAGTACTTC
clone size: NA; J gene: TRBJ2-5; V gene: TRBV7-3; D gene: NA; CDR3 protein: CASSQGSGETQYF; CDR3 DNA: TGTGCCAGCTCCCAGGGGTCGGGGGAGACCCAGTACTTC
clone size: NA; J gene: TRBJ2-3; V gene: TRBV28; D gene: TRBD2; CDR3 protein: CASSSPLGLGSTDTQYF; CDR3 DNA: TGTGCCAGCAGTTCACCTTTGGGACTAGGGTCCACAGATACGCAGTATTTT